This T cell receptor beta chain is from a study of identical twins. Germline V gene lookup returns CDR1 DFQATT and CDR2 SNEGSKA (reference sequence). The CDR3 spans 16 residues. A universal primer site came from template switching; cDNA carried unique molecular identifiers. MiXCR was run by TCRdb on the 5' RACE reads, yielding one entry per CDR3 protein. Of a few hundred thousand distinct CDR3 sequences in the sample, around 9% were seen once. Concerning this clonotype: A much larger clone differs from this one at a single base, so this may be a read error.

The origin of this receptor is a woman aged 45 to 65 in good health. J is TRBJ1-1 and V is TRBV20-1; the D is unclear. Material for sequencing was naive T cells sorted from blood. CDR3 bases: TGCAGTCCTAGAGATGGGCCCAATAACGGTGGCACTGAAGCTTTCTTT. It specifies CSPRDGPNNGGTEAFF.